The T cell receptor (beta chain) under discussion was sequenced for a study of T cells of healthy individuals. This clonotype was counted many times. Each CDR3 protein gets one entry after TCRdb re-called the 5' RACE reads with MiXCR. The sample holds fewer than 70,000 distinct CDR3 sequences, roughly 15% seen once. The V end lost 2 bases, the J end lost 1 base, and 21 bases lay between the germline ends. CDR3 length: 19 residues. Germline CDR1 reads MNHGY; CDR2 reads SVAAGI. The receptor's source is a human donor in good health. The chain uses TRBV6-9 and TRBJ1-5; D is possibly TRBD1 (5 bases). The CDR3 DNA is TGTGCCAGCAGTTATCGGCACTACCAGGGCGGGCTAAGCAATCAGCCCCAGCATTTT. Encoded protein: CASSYRHYQGGLSNQPQHF.